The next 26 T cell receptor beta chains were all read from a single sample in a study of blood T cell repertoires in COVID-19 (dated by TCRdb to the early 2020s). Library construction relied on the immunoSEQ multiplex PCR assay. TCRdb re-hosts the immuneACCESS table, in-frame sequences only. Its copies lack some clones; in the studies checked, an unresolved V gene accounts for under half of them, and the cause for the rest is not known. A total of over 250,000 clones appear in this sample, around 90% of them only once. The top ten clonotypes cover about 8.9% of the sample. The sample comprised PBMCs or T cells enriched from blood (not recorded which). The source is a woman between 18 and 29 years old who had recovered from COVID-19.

The CDR3 nucleotides read TGTGCCAGCTCACCGACGGACGGGGATCAGCCCCAGCATTTT. This encodes CASSPTDGDQPQHF. This chain connects TRBV18 to TRBJ1-5; no clear D gene. Germline V gene lookup returns CDR1 KGHSH and CDR2 LQKENI. V lost 3 bases to trimming and J lost 5 bases, with 11 bases between them. The CDR3 spans 14 residues.

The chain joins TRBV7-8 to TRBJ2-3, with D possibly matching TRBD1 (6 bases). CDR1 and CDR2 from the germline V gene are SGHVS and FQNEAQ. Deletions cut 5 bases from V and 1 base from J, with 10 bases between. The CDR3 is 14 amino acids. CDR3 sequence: CASSRQVGTDTQYF. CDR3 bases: TGTGCCAGCAGCAGACAGGTGGGCACAGATACGCAGTATTTT.

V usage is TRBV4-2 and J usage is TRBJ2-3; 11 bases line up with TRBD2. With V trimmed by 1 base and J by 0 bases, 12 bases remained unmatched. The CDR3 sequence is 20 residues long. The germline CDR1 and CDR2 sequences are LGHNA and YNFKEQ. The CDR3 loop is CASSQAPGTSGSPSTDTQYF. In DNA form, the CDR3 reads TGTGCCAGCAGCCAAGCCCCCGGGACTAGCGGATCCCCTAGCACAGATACGCAGTATTTT.

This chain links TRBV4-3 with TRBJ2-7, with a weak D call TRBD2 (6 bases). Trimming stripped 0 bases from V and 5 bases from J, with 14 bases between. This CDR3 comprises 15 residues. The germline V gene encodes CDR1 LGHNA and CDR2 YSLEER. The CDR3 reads CASSQDRLAFDEQYF. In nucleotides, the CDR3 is TGCGCCAGCAGCCAAGATAGGCTAGCGTTCGACGAGCAGTACTTC.

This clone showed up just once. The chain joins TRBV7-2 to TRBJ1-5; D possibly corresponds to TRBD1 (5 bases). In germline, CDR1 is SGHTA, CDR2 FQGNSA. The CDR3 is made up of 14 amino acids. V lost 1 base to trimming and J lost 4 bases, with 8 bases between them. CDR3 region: CASSLVRGNQPQHF. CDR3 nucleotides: TGTGCCAGCAGCTTAGTAAGGGGAAATCAGCCCCAGCATTTT.

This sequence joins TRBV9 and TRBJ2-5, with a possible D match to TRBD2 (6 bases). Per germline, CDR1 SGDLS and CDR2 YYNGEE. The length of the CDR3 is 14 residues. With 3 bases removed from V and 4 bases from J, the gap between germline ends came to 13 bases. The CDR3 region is CASSAGAGRETQYF. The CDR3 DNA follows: TGTGCCAGCAGCGCCGGGGCGGGGAGAGAGACCCAGTACTTC.

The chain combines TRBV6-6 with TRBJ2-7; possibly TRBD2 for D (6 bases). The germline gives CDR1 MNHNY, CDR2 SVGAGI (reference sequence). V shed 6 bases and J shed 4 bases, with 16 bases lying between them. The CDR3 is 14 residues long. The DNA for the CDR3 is TGTGCCAGCAGACCGGGACTTTCATGGTACGAGCAGTACTTC. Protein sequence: CASRPGLSWYEQYF.

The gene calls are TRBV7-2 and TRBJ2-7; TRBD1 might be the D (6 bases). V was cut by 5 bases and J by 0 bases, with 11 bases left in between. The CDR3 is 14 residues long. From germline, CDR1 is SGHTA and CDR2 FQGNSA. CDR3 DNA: TGTGCCAGCAGCCCCGGACAGAACTCCTACGAGCAGTACTTC. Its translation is CASSPGQNSYEQYF.

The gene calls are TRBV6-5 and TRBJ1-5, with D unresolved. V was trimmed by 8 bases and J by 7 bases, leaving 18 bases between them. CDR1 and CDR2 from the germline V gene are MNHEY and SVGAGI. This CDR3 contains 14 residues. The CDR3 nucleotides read TGTGCCAGCGGGGAGATCACGGCCAGACAGCCCCAGCATTTT. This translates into CASGEITARQPQHF.

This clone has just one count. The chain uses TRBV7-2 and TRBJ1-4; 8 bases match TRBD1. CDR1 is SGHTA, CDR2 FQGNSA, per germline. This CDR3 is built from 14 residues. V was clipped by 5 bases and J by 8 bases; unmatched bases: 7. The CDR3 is CASSALDRDEKLFF. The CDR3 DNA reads TGTGCCAGCAGCGCGTTGGACAGGGACGAAAAACTGTTTTTT. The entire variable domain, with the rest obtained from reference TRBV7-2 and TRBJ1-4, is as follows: GAGVSQSPSNKVTEKGKDVELRCDPISGHTALYWYRQSLGQGLEFLIYFQGNSAPDKSGLPSDRFSAERTGGSVSTLTIQRTQQEDSAVYLCASSALDRDEKLFFGSGTQLSVL.

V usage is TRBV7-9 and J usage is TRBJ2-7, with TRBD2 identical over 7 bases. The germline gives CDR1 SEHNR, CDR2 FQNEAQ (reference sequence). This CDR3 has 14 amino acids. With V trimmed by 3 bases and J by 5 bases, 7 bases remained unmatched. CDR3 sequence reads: CASSLVGGPHEQYF. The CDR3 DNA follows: TGTGCCAGCAGCTTGGTGGGAGGGCCGCACGAGCAGTACTTC.

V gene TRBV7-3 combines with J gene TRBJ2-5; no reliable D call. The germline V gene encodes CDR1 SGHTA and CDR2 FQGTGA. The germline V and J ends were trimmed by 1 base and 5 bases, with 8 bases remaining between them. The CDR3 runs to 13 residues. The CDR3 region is CASSLSRLETQYF. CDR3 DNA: TGTGCCAGCAGCTTAAGCAGGCTGGAGACCCAGTACTTC.

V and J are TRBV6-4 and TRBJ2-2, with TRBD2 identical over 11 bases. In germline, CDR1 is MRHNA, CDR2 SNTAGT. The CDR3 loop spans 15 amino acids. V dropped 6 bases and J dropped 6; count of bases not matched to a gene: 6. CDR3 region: CASSAGTSGSGELFF. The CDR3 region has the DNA TGTGCCAGCAGCGCCGGGACTAGCGGATCCGGGGAGCTGTTTTTT.

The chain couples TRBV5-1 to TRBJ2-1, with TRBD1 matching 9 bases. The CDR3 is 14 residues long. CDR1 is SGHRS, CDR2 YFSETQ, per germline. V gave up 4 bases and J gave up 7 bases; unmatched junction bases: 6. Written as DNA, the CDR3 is TGCGCCAGCAGCCAACGGACAGGGGAGAATGAGCAGTTCTTC. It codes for CASSQRTGENEQFF. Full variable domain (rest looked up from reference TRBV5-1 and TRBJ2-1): KAGVTQTPRYLIKTRGQQVTLSCSPISGHRSVSWYQQTPGQGLQFLFEYFSETQRNKGNFPGRFSGRQFSNSRSEMNVSTLELGDSALYLCASSQRTGENEQFFGPGTRLTVL.

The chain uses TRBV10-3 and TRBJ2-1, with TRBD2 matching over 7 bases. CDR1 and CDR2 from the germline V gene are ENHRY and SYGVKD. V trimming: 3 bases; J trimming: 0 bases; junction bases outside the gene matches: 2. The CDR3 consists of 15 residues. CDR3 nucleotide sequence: TGTGCCATCAGTGAACTAGCGAGCTCCTACAATGAGCAGTTCTTC. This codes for CAISELASSYNEQFF.

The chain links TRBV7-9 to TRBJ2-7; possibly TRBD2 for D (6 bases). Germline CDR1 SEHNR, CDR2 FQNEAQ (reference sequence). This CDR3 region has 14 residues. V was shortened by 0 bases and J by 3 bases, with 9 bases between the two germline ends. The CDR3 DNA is TGTGCCAGCAGCTTAGCCGGGGGAGGCTACGAGCAGTACTTC. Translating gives CASSLAGGGYEQYF.

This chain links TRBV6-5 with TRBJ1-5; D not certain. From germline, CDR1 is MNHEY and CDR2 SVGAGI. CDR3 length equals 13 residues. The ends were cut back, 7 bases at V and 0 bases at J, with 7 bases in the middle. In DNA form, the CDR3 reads TGTGCCAGCACCCAGGTTAGCAATCAGCCCCAGCATTTT. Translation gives CASTQVSNQPQHF.

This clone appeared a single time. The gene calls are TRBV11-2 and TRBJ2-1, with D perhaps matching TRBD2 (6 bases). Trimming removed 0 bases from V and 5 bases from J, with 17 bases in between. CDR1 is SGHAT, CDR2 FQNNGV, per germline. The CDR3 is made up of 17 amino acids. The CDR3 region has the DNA TGTGCCAGCAGCTTAGATCCGAGGAGCGGGCGGGACAATGAGCAGTTCTTC. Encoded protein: CASSLDPRSGRDNEQFF. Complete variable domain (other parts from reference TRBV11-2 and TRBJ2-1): EAGVAQSPRYKIIEKRQSVAFWCNPISGHATLYWYQQILGQGPKLLIQFQNNGVVDDSQLPKDRFSAERLKGVDSTLKIQPAKLEDSAVYLCASSLDPRSGRDNEQFFGPGTRLTVL.

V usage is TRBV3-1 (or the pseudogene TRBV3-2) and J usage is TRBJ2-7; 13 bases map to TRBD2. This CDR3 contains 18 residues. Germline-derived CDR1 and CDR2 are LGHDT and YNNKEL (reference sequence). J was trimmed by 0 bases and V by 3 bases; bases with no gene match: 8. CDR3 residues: CASSQAGTSGISSYEQYF. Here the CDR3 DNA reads TGTGCCAGCAGCCAGGCCGGGACTAGCGGGATCAGCTCCTACGAGCAGTACTTC.

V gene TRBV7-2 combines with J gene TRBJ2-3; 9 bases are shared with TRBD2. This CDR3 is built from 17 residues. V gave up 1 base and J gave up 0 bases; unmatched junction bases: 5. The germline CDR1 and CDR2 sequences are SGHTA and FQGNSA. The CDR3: CASSLVRLAGSTDTQYF. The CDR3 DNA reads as TGTGCCAGCAGCTTAGTGAGGCTAGCGGGGAGCACAGATACGCAGTATTTT. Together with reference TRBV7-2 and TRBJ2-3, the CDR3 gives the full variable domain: GAGVSQSPSNKVTEKGKDVELRCDPISGHTALYWYRQSLGQGLEFLIYFQGNSAPDKSGLPSDRFSAERTGGSVSTLTIQRTQQEDSAVYLCASSLVRLAGSTDTQYFGPGTRLTVL.

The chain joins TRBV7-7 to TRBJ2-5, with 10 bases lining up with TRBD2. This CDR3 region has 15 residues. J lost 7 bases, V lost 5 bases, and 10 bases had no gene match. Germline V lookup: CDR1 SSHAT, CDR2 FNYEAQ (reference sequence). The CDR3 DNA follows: TGTGCCAGCAGCCCGAGGCTAGCGGGAGAGGGGACCCAGTACTTC. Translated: CASSPRLAGEGTQYF.

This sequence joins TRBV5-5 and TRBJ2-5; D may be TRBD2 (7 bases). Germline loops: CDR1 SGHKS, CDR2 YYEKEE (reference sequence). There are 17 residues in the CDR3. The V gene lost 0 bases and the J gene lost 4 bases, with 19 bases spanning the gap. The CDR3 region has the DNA TGTGCCAGCAGCTTGGCCAAGGTTCAGGGGAGGGGAGAGACCCAGTACTTC. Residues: CASSLAKVQGRGETQYF.

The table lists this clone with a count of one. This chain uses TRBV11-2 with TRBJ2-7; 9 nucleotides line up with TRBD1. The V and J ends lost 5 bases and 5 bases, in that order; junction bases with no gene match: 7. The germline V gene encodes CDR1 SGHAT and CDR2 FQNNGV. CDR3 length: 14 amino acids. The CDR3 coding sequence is TGTGCCAGCAGCGACACAGGGGGCAACGACGAGCAGTACTTC. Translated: CASSDTGGNDEQYF.

This chain's CDR3 is CASSVAGTGLNTGELFF. Written as DNA, the CDR3 is TGTGCCAGCAGCGTAGCCGGGACAGGGTTGAACACCGGGGAGCTGTTTTTT. The gene calls are TRBV9 and TRBJ2-2, with 9 nucleotides matching TRBD1. The length of the CDR3 is 17 residues. Germline assignment: CDR1 SGDLS and CDR2 YYNGEE. V trimming: 0 bases; J trimming: 1 base; junction bases outside the gene matches: 4.

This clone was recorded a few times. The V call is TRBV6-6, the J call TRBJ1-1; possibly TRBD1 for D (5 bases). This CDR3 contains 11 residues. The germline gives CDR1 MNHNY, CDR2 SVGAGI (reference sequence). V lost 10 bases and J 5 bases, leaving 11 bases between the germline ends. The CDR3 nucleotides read TGTGCCACAGCCCGGGGGACTGAAGCTTTCTTT. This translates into CATARGTEAFF.

The CDR3 region has the DNA TGTGCCAGCAGCGTAGATAAGGGGGCCGGGGAGCTGTTTTTT. Translated: CASSVDKGAGELFF. The V call is TRBV9, the J call TRBJ2-2, with D tentatively TRBD1 (6 bases). V gave up 0 bases and J gave up 6 bases, with 9 bases separating them. The germline V gene encodes CDR1 SGDLS and CDR2 YYNGEE. CDR3 length: 14 residues. The entire variable domain, with the rest obtained from reference TRBV9 and TRBJ2-2, is as follows: DSGVTQTPKHLITATGQRVTLRCSPRSGDLSVYWYQQSLDQGLQFLIQYYNGEERAKGNILERFSAQQFPDLHSELNLSSLELGDSALYFCASSVDKGAGELFFGEGSRLTVL.